This TCR beta chain was recorded in a study of human T cells and chemical hapten exposure. About the study: Diphenylcyclopropenone doses were given weekly to the scalps of patients across the approximately 24-week study.

In germline, CDR1 is SGHTA, CDR2 FQGNSA. The CDR3 loop spans 15 amino acids. The J segment lost 3 bases and the V segment lost 2 bases, leaving 5 bases of the junction unmatched. Time point meaning: patch test 2, 6 weeks after DPC sensitization. The treatment: therapeutic diphenylcyclopropenone sensitization with weekly scalp DPC. TCRdb reanalysed the RACE reads using MiXCR and keeps one entry per CDR3 protein. The sample carries about 94,000 distinct CDR3 sequences, approximately 9.3% recorded once. The chain couples TRBV7-2 to TRBJ2-7, with 9 bases that match TRBD1. Sequences were derived from whole blood, sampled in connection with sensitization to the hapten diphenylcyclopropenone (DPC). The sequence derives from a woman between 35 and 50 years old with alopecia areata. Some clones in this sample may be carry-over from other donors' samples. The chain's CDR3 is CASSLQEDRGYEQYF. The CDR3 coding sequence is TGTGCCAGCAGCTTACAGGAGGACAGGGGCTACGAGCAGTACTTC.